A single sample gave rise to the 19 T cell receptor beta chains below, sequenced in a study of blood T cell repertoires in COVID-19. Data came from immunoSEQ multiplex PCR; TCRdb stores just in-frame clones and leaves some out. Of about 310,000 clones in the sample, around 87% were seen once. The sequencing sample was made of peripheral blood. These TCRs come from a man between 65 and 85 years old with acute or convalescent COVID-19.

The chain recombines TRBV3-1 (or the pseudogene TRBV3-2) with TRBJ2-6; 7 nucleotides align to TRBD1. Germline V CDR1 and CDR2: LGHDT, YNNKEL (reference sequence). This CDR3 spans 19 amino acids. With V trimmed by 1 base and J by 0 bases, 9 bases remained unmatched. CDR3 nucleotides: TGTGCCAGCAGCCAAGCCCCACAGGGGCCTTACTCTGGGGCCAACGTCCTGACTTTC. This encodes CASSQAPQGPYSGANVLTF.

The gene calls are TRBV4-1 and TRBJ2-2; 10 bases fit TRBD1. The CDR3 sequence is 16 residues long. J lost 8 bases, V lost 1 base, and 7 bases had no gene match. From germline, CDR1 is MGHRA and CDR2 YSYEKL. CDR3 in DNA: TGCGCCAGCAGCCAAGCGGGGACAGGGGTCCTAGGGGAGCTGTTTTTT. It codes for CASSQAGTGVLGELFF.

This rearrangement joins TRBV10-3 to TRBJ2-5, with TRBD2 identical over 9 bases. This CDR3 is 16 amino acids long. Trimming took 8 bases from V and 5 from J; bases not matched to a gene: 15. Germline CDR1 reads ENHRY; CDR2 reads SYGVKD. The CDR3 DNA follows: TGTGCCATCTTAGGTTCTAGCGGGGTAGGTTGGGAGACCCAGTACTTC. Amino acid sequence: CAILGSSGVGWETQYF.

The gene calls are TRBV7-9 and TRBJ1-5; 7 bases map to TRBD1. The germline V gene has CDR1 SEHNR and CDR2 FQNEAQ (reference sequence). The V and J ends lost 1 base and 1 base, in that order; junction bases with no gene match: 4. The CDR3 runs to 16 residues. In nucleotides, the CDR3 is TGTGCCAGCAGCTTAGATGGGACAGTAAGCAATCAGCCCCAGCATTTT. Encoded protein: CASSLDGTVSNQPQHF. Full variable domain (missing parts from reference TRBV7-9 and TRBJ1-5): DTGVSQNPRHKITKRGQNVTFRCDPISEHNRLYWYRQTLGQGPEFLTYFQNEAQLEKSRLLSDRFSAERPKGSFSTLEIQRTEQGDSAMYLCASSLDGTVSNQPQHFGDGTRLSIL.

The chain uses TRBV3-1 (or the pseudogene TRBV3-2) and TRBJ2-2; D is possibly TRBD2 (6 bases). Between the trimmed V and J ends, which lost 3 bases and 6 bases, there was a span of 11 bases. The germline gives CDR1 LGHDT, CDR2 YNNKEL (reference sequence). CDR3 length: 14 amino acids. The CDR3 DNA reads as TGTGCCAGCAGCCAGTCTGGGGGGTCCGGGGAGCTGTTTTTT. This gives the protein CASSQSGGSGELFF.

The rearrangement uses TRBV27 and TRBJ2-1, with D possibly matching TRBD2 (6 bases). CDR1 MNHEY and CDR2 SMNVEV come from the germline V gene (reference sequence). Trimming pared 4 bases from V and 7 bases from J, leaving 23 bases between. The CDR3 extends over 17 amino acids. The CDR3 spells CASSSARDSRSMNEQFF. CDR3 in DNA: TGTGCCAGCAGTTCGGCGCGGGACTCCCGTTCTATGAATGAGCAGTTCTTC.

This chain joins TRBV7-9 and TRBJ2-2; maybe TRBD1 (5 bases). Trimming removed 1 base from V and 4 bases from J, with 7 bases in between. The CDR3 runs to 14 residues. Per germline, CDR1 SEHNR and CDR2 FQNEAQ (reference sequence). The CDR3 DNA reads as TGTGCCAGCAGCTTAGGACAGAGCACCGGGGAGCTGTTTTTT. Protein: CASSLGQSTGELFF. Variable domain in full (rest from reference TRBV7-9 and TRBJ2-2): DTGVSQNPRHKITKRGQNVTFRCDPISEHNRLYWYRQTLGQGPEFLTYFQNEAQLEKSRLLSDRFSAERPKGSFSTLEIQRTEQGDSAMYLCASSLGQSTGELFFGEGSRLTVL.

V and J are TRBV5-4 and TRBJ2-3; D is possibly TRBD2 (5 bases). The CDR3 totals 16 residues. V gave up 4 bases and J gave up 1 base, with 16 bases separating them. The germline V gene encodes CDR1 SGHNT and CDR2 YYREEE (reference sequence). For the CDR3, the DNA is TGTGCCAGCAGCGAGGCGGGCGGGTACGGCACAGATACGCAGTATTTT. Encoded protein: CASSEAGGYGTDTQYF.

The chain links TRBV28 to TRBJ1-4, with D unclear. V was trimmed by 3 bases and J by 7 bases, leaving 12 bases between them. The CDR3 sequence is 14 residues long. Germline CDR1 is MDHEN and CDR2 is SYDVKM. Here the CDR3 DNA reads TGTGCCAGCAGTTTCGGGGTACTTAGTGAAAAACTGTTTTTT. Protein product: CASSFGVLSEKLFF.

The chain joins TRBV3-1 (or the pseudogene TRBV3-2) to TRBJ1-2; D is unclear. CDR3 size: 12 residues. The V end was cut by 1 base, the J end by 8 bases, with 8 bases between. CDR1 is LGHDT and CDR2 is YNNKEL in the germline V gene (reference sequence). DNA for the CDR3: TGTGCCAGCAGCCAAGTTTCCGGGGGCTACACCTTC. Its protein product is CASSQVSGGYTF.

This chain uses TRBV4-1 with TRBJ2-1; 7 nucleotides align to TRBD2. After removal of 0 bases from V and 4 bases from J, the junction contained 3 bases not matched to a gene. Per germline, CDR1 MGHRA and CDR2 YSYEKL. This CDR3 spans 15 amino acids. The CDR3 reads CASSQETSRYNEQFF. CDR3 in DNA: TGCGCCAGCAGCCAAGAGACTAGCAGATACAATGAGCAGTTCTTC.

The chain couples TRBV13 to TRBJ2-1; 11 bases are shared with TRBD2. V was clipped by 3 bases and J by 7 bases; unmatched bases: 8. The V gene's germline CDR1 is PRHDT and CDR2 FYEKMQ (reference sequence). The CDR3 spans 16 residues. CDR3 sequence: CASSFLLAGDLNEQFF. The CDR3 region has the DNA TGTGCCAGCAGCTTCCTACTAGCGGGAGATCTAAATGAGCAGTTCTTC. The variable domain in full, with the rest retrieved from reference TRBV13 and TRBJ2-1, is AAGVIQSPRHLIKEKRETATLKCYPIPRHDTVYWYQQGPGQDPQFLISFYEKMQSDKGSIPDRFSAQQFSDYHSELNMSSLELGDSALYFCASSFLLAGDLNEQFFGPGTRLTVL.

In its sample, this clone was seen once. V is TRBV29-1 and J is TRBJ2-5, with 8 bases fitting TRBD1. J lost 4 bases, V lost 5 bases, and 15 bases had no gene match. The CDR3 is made up of 16 amino acids. Germline CDR1 SQVTM, CDR2 ANQGSEA. This CDR3 is CSVPIDRGLIGETQYF. CDR3 DNA sequence: TGCAGCGTTCCGATCGACAGGGGATTGATTGGAGAGACCCAGTACTTC.

This chain links TRBV6-5 with TRBJ1-6; D not certain. V was pared by 0 bases and J by 0 bases, with 6 bases between. This CDR3 comprises 16 residues. Per germline, CDR1 MNHEY and CDR2 SVGAGI. Here the CDR3 reads CASSYSWSSYNSPLHF. The CDR3 nucleotides read TGTGCCAGCAGTTACTCTTGGAGCTCCTATAATTCACCCCTCCACTTT.

The CDR3 protein is CASSYFRDRGHYEQYF. CDR3 bases: TGTGCCAGCAGTTACTTCCGGGACAGGGGGCACTACGAGCAGTACTTC. The rearrangement uses TRBV6-6 and TRBJ2-7; 12 positions match TRBD1. CDR3 length: 16 residues. The germline V gene has CDR1 MNHNY and CDR2 SVGAGI (reference sequence). With 1 base clipped from V and 3 bases from J, the junction kept 4 bases outside the gene matches.

This chain uses TRBV5-1 with TRBJ2-2; TRBD2 is a possible D gene (5 bases). CDR1 and CDR2 from the germline V gene are SGHRS and YFSETQ. Trimming removed 4 bases at V and 2 bases at J, with 12 bases between. The CDR3 loop spans 15 amino acids. CDR3 loop: CASSRPGGNTGELFF. CDR3 bases: TGCGCCAGCAGCCGACCCGGAGGTAACACCGGGGAGCTGTTTTTT.

The chain links TRBV19 to TRBJ2-3; D not resolved. Per the germline V gene, CDR1 is LNHDA and CDR2 is SQIVND (reference sequence). The CDR3 totals 14 residues. The V end lost 10 bases, the J end lost 0 bases, and 14 bases lay between the germline ends. The CDR3 is CATIDTSSTDTQYF. CDR3 DNA: TGTGCCACCATAGACACCAGTAGCACAGATACGCAGTATTTT.

This clone was counted once. The rearrangement uses TRBV6-5 and TRBJ1-5; TRBD1 matches at 7 bases. Germline CDR1 MNHEY, CDR2 SVGAGI. Losses at the gene ends were 8 bases for V and 0 bases for J; bases not matched to a gene: 1. This CDR3 is 13 amino acids long. The CDR3 loop reads CASDRDSNQPQHF. The CDR3 DNA is TGTGCCAGCGACAGGGATAGCAATCAGCCCCAGCATTTT.

This clone was found once. The chain uses TRBV28 and TRBJ1-6; D call uncertain. Trimming shortened V by 2 bases and J by 17 bases, and 16 bases separated the two germline ends. Germline V gene data show CDR1 as MDHEN and CDR2 as SYDVKM. The CDR3 loop spans 13 amino acids. The CDR3 reads CASSLREPPKFHF. CDR3 in DNA: TGTGCCAGCAGTTTACGGGAGCCACCTAAGTTCCACTTT.